Reported below is one T cell receptor (beta chain). In the original workflow: Reference gene primer amplification in the assay estimated nucleated cell counts. TCRdb keeps only in-frame clones here, not all; method: immunoSEQ multiplex PCR. That table furnishes V, J and clone size, whereas the DNA furnished D and trimming. The sample consists of 330,000 or so clones, approximately 89% of them appearing once. These data belong to a study of blood T cell repertoires in COVID-19. Study as a whole: Sites in the United States, Italy and Spain provided acute and convalescent COVID-19 samples. T cells, B-cell-depleted T cells, or PBMCs provided the cDNA or gDNA that served as material.

Cohorts were determined from participant-reported clinical history. The sequence was obtained from a man between 35 and 55 years old in a cohort exposed to, infected with or recovered from COVID-19 (not recorded which). Sequencing input: PBMCs or T cells enriched from blood (not recorded which).

The CDR3 DNA follows: TGTGCCAGCAGTTTTAAGGAGTACGGCGGCTACACCTTC. Protein sequence: CASSFKEYGGYTF. The chain employs TRBV27 and TRBJ1-2; no clear D. V was cut by 3 bases and J by 8 bases, with 13 bases left in between. The length of the CDR3 is 13 residues. The germline gives CDR1 MNHEY, CDR2 SMNVEV (reference sequence).